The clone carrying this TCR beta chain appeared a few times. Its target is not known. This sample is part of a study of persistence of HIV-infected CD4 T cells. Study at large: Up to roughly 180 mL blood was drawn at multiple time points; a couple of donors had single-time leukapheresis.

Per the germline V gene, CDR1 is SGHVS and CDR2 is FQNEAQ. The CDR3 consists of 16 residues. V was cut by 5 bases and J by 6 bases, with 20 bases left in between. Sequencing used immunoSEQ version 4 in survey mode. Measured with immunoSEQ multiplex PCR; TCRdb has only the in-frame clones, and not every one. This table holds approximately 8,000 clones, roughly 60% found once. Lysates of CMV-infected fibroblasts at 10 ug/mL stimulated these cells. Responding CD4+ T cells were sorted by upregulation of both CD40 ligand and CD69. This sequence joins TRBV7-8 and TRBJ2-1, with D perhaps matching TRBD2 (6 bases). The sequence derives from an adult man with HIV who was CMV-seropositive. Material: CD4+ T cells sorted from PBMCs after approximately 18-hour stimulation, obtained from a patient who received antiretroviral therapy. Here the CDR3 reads CASSDRGTGEINEQFF. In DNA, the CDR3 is TGTGCCAGCAGCGACCGCGGGACCGGTGAAATCAATGAGCAGTTCTTC.